The sequence of this TCR beta chain was determined in a study of T-cell memory formation after mild COVID-19 (dated by TCRdb to the early 2020s). The study in broad terms: TCR sequence clusters from the two donors were found to be largely donor specific. In a couple of donors, T-cell clones that expanded and contracted after mild COVID-19 were followed by sequencing TCRalpha and TCRbeta repertoires longitudinally. Two young, previously healthy adult volunteers, one female and one male, were included in the cohort. What the work shows at the level of the full study, not this receptor alone: SARS-CoV-2 specificity was not confirmed for the second-wave clones peaking on day 37. Contracting CD4+ clones were located mainly in the CM and EM memory subsets, whereas CD8+ clones were found to be enriched in EMRA. The study included only a couple of mild cases, and larger cohorts that include severe cases with pre-infection samples were judged to be necessary. Some responding clones were detected in pre-infection memory, suggesting pre-existing cross-reactive memory T cells joined the SARS-CoV-2 response. Clones that contracted from day 15 to 85 showed balanced CD4/CD8 phenotypes, whereas a second wave of clones that expanded from day 15 to 37 leaned towards CD4+.

Ficoll-Paque density gradient centrifugation was the method used to isolate PBMCs. A note on this clonotype: This receptor's antigen is unknown. No base qualities exist here, and no much larger clone lies one base off it.

Instrument used: Illumina NovaSeq 6000. cDNA libraries for TCRalpha and TCRbeta were prepared by 5'RACE using constant-segment primers, with sample barcodes and unique molecular identifiers added. RNA was extracted from every sample with Trizol reagent. Libraries were amplified in two PCR steps, with a second sample barcode and Illumina TruSeq adapters added in the second step. Libraries were sequenced on an Illumina NovaSeq with 2 x 150 bp paired-end reads. On the study's bioinformatics: Reads were demultiplexed and collapsed into UMI-guided consensus sequences with migec v1.2.7. With mixcr v2.1.11, UMI consensuses were aligned to TRA and TRB V and J templates and assembled into clonotypes. Clonotypes were classified as expanded or contracted when called significant by both edgeR and NoisET, with noise models trained on biological replicates. For edgeR calls, the thresholds were a false discovery rate-adjusted p below 0.01 and a log2 fold-change of 1. As an exploratory analysis of dynamics, max-normalized trajectories of the 1000 most abundant clonotypes were examined with PCA combined with hierarchical clustering. The CD4 or CD8 phenotype of responding clones was assigned using the separately sequenced CD4+ and CD8+ repertoires. TCRdb reprocessed the public reads (quality trimming at Q25 with fastp, clone calling with MiXCR) and kept in-frame beta chains. Identical CDR3 protein sequences are pooled into one entry, listed with their most common genes and DNA. Here the V and J calls rest on TCRdb's processing, not on the authors' analysis. The table for this sample lists 160,000 or so distinct CDR3 sequences; around a third of them were counted only once. The ten largest clones capture 12% of the sample.

The germline V gene gives CDR1 as KGHSH and CDR2 as LQKENI. The CDR3 spans 16 residues, from the cysteine through the phenylalanine. The only DNA kept is the CDR3, 48 bases in frame from the first base. Trimming accounts for 2 bases at V and 0 bases at J, while the number of junction bases matched to no gene is 3. Sequencing was done on a sample of PBMCs or a T cell subset sorted from them (not recorded which). This clonotype originated in an adult woman who had mild COVID-19 (a few samples of this study predate the infection). The sample titles of this study are shuffled in the database, so cell type and time point are left out; the donor was told from shared clones. This chain joins TRBV18 to TRBJ2-2; 7 bases in between match TRBD2. The CDR3 protein: CASSPRAGPNTGELFF. In nucleotides, the sequence is TGTGCCAGCTCACCAAGAGCGGGACCGAACACCGGGGAGCTGTTTTTT. With the rest looked up from the reference TRBV18 and TRBJ2-2 genes rather than sequenced, the full variable domain is NAGVMQNPRHLVRRRGQEARLRCSPMKGHSHVYWYRQLPEEGLKFMVYLQKENIIDESGMPKERFSAEFPKEGPSILRIQQVVRGDSAAYFCASSPRAGPNTGELFFGEGSRLTVL.